The 32 T cell receptor beta chains below were found in one sample sequenced in a study of response to subunit inactivated influenza vaccine. TCRdb ran MiXCR on the RT-PCR reads and lists one entry per CDR3 protein. The repertoire holds 500,000 to 750,000 distinct CDR3 sequences, with roughly 15% as singletons. Sequenced here: PBMCs from blood, sampled 11 to 12 days after vaccination. The receptor set was obtained from a middle-aged man who received an inactivated influenza vaccine.

This clonotype was seen many times. This chain links TRBV4-3 with TRBJ2-7, with D unresolved. The germline V and J ends were trimmed by 0 bases and 1 base, with 7 bases remaining between them. This CDR3 spans 14 amino acids. Germline CDR1 reads LGHNA; CDR2 reads YSLEER. The CDR3 protein is CASSQEPESYEQYF. CDR3 sequence (DNA): TGCGCCAGCAGCCAAGAACCAGAATCCTACGAGCAGTACTTC.

The rearrangement links TRBV7-9 to TRBJ2-5, with 7 bases lining up with TRBD2. V gave up 1 base and J gave up 1 base; unmatched junction bases: 9. CDR1 is SEHNR and CDR2 is FQNEAQ in the germline V gene (reference sequence). The CDR3 extends over 17 amino acids. The CDR3 region is CASSLVRSTGGQETQYF. CDR3 coding DNA: TGTGCCAGCAGCTTAGTGCGGTCTACGGGGGGCCAAGAGACCCAGTACTTC.

The gene calls are TRBV29-1 and TRBJ2-1; the D is unclear. The CDR3 has 15 amino acids. Germline assignment: CDR1 SQVTM and CDR2 ANQGSEA. The V gene lost 1 base and the J gene lost 4 bases, with 14 bases spanning the gap. CDR3 amino acids: CSVEVFGDLYNEQFF. In DNA, the CDR3 is TGCAGCGTTGAAGTTTTTGGCGACCTATACAATGAGCAGTTCTTC.

This clonotype was detected many times. This chain's CDR3 is CASSLGGEAFF. In DNA form, the CDR3 reads TGTGCCAGCAGTTTAGGGGGTGAAGCTTTCTTT. This chain connects TRBV12-3 or TRBV12-4 to TRBJ1-1; D is uncertain. V was trimmed by 1 base and J by 7 bases, leaving 4 bases between them. The CDR3 loop spans 11 amino acids.

This clonotype was recorded a few times. The gene calls are TRBV20-1 and TRBJ2-2; D is ambiguous. CDR1 is DFQATT and CDR2 is SNEGSKA in the germline V gene (reference sequence). V lost 3 bases and J 5 bases, leaving 10 bases between the germline ends. The CDR3 totals 13 residues. The CDR3 spells CSASGSRTGELFF. In nucleotides, the CDR3 is TGCAGTGCTAGCGGAAGCCGGACCGGGGAGCTGTTTTTT.

This clonotype was counted a few times. V is TRBV7-3 and J is TRBJ2-7, with 7 nucleotides matching TRBD2. V was clipped by 2 bases and J by 5 bases; unmatched bases: 12. The CDR3 is made up of 16 amino acids. Germline V lookup: CDR1 SGHTA, CDR2 FQGTGA. As DNA, the CDR3 is TGTGCCAGCAGCTTAGGAGGCGGGAGCTATAAGAACGAGCAGTACTTC. Its translation: CASSLGGGSYKNEQYF.

CDR3 bases: TGTGCCAGCTCACCACAATGGACAGGAGGCAATCAGCCCCAGCATTTT. Translating it yields CASSPQWTGGNQPQHF. This chain connects TRBV18 to TRBJ1-5; TRBD1 agrees at 7 bases. Germline CDR1 KGHSH, CDR2 LQKENI. J gave up 2 bases and V 1 base, and 5 bases lay outside the gene matches. This CDR3 has 16 amino acids.

This clonotype was picked up a small number of times. CDR3 amino acids: CASSPYPLGQDTQYF. CDR3 DNA sequence: TGTGCCAGCAGCCCTTATCCCCTGGGACAAGATACGCAGTATTTT. This rearrangement joins TRBV9 to TRBJ2-3; weak D call: TRBD1 (6 bases). CDR3 length: 15 residues. Trimming took 4 bases from V and 5 from J, leaving 17 bases between them. From germline, CDR1 is SGDLS and CDR2 YYNGEE.

This rearrangement joins TRBV3-1 to TRBJ2-4; possible D gene TRBD2, 7 bases. CDR3 length equals 15 residues. Trimming pared 3 bases from V and 9 bases from J, leaving 18 bases between. The germline gives CDR1 LGHDT, CDR2 YNNKEL (reference sequence). The CDR3 DNA follows: TGTGCCAGCAGCCACCTGGCAGGGGAGGGAGGCATTCAGTACTTC. Its translation is CASSHLAGEGGIQYF.

The chain couples TRBV9 to TRBJ2-5; D uncertain. Germline CDR1 is SGDLS and CDR2 is YYNGEE. The CDR3 totals 14 residues. Trimming shortened V by 0 bases and J by 1 base, and 7 bases separated the two germline ends. CDR3 amino acids: CASSVDAGQETQYF. In DNA form, the CDR3 reads TGTGCCAGCAGCGTAGATGCAGGCCAAGAGACCCAGTACTTC.

The chain joins TRBV11-2 to TRBJ1-2; weak D call: TRBD1 (5 bases). In germline, CDR1 is SGHAT, CDR2 FQNNGV. The CDR3 is 14 amino acids. V gave up 1 base and J gave up 13 bases, with 19 bases separating them. The CDR3 nucleotides are TGTGCCAGCAGCTTAGCTCTAACCGGGACCTGGAGCACCTTC. It codes for CASSLALTGTWSTF.

V and J are TRBV11-3 and TRBJ2-3; D ambiguous. The V and J ends lost 5 bases and 4 bases respectively, with 16 bases between them. Germline-derived CDR1 and CDR2 are SGHNT and YENEEA. CDR3 length: 15 amino acids. CDR3 loop: CASSPTSHGADTQYF. In nucleotides, the CDR3 is TGTGCCAGCAGCCCTACATCTCATGGGGCAGATACGCAGTATTTT.

This clonotype was counted at least ten times. V usage is TRBV12-3 or TRBV12-4 and J usage is TRBJ2-5, with 7 bases lining up with TRBD1. Losses at the gene ends were 6 bases for V and 7 bases for J; bases not matched to a gene: 5. This CDR3 region has 12 residues. The CDR3 protein is CASRGTVGTQYF. CDR3 DNA sequence: TGTGCCAGCAGAGGGACAGTAGGGACCCAGTACTTC.

This clonotype came up a few times. The chain employs TRBV5-1 and TRBJ2-3, with 9 bases identical to TRBD1. CDR1 and CDR2 (germline): SGHRS, YFSETQ. CDR3 length: 16 amino acids. J lost 1 base, V lost 4 bases, and 7 bases had no gene match. The CDR3 DNA sequence: TGCGCCAGCAGCAGCCCCCGACAGGGGGGCACAGATACGCAGTATTTT. This gives the protein CASSSPRQGGTDTQYF.

This clonotype appeared a few times. V is TRBV20-1 and J is TRBJ1-4; TRBD1 agrees at 11 bases. V lost 0 bases, J lost 14 bases, and 2 bases stayed unmatched. CDR3 length: 12 residues. Per the germline V gene, CDR1 is DFQATT and CDR2 is SNEGSKA (reference sequence). The CDR3 spells CSAREGTGGLFF. CDR3 DNA: TGCAGTGCTAGAGAAGGGACAGGGGGGCTGTTTTTT.

This clonotype was recorded a few times. The rearrangement uses TRBV7-2 and TRBJ2-5; D call uncertain. Trimming cost V 2 bases and J 1 base, with 14 bases left between them. CDR1 is SGHTA and CDR2 is FQGNSA in the germline V gene. This CDR3 region has 16 residues. CDR3 nucleotides: TGTGCCAGCAGCTTAACCCCAGGACGGGCCCAAGAGACCCAGTACTTC. It translates to CASSLTPGRAQETQYF.

The V gene is TRBV27, the J gene TRBJ1-5; possible D gene TRBD1, 6 bases. The CDR3 consists of 14 residues. V lost 5 bases to trimming and J lost 3 bases, with 11 bases between them. Germline assignment: CDR1 MNHEY and CDR2 SMNVEV (reference sequence). CDR3 in DNA: TGTGCCAGCAGTAGAGGGACAACCAATCAGCCCCAGCATTTT. This sequence encodes CASSRGTTNQPQHF.

The chain employs TRBV7-9 and TRBJ1-2, with D unresolved. The CDR3 runs 14 residues. V was clipped by 10 bases and J by 4 bases, with 19 bases between them. Germline V gene data show CDR1 as SEHNR and CDR2 as FQNEAQ (reference sequence). CDR3 protein: CAMGPGVSCYGYTF. For the CDR3, the DNA is TGTGCCATGGGCCCCGGGGTCTCTTGCTATGGCTACACCTTC.

The J gene is TRBJ2-3, the V gene TRBV20-1, with 11 bases matching TRBD2. The CDR3 has 15 amino acids. Germline CDR1 reads DFQATT; CDR2 reads SNEGSKA (reference sequence). V was clipped by 1 base and J by 4 bases; unmatched bases: 4. CDR3 sequence (DNA): TGCAGTGCTAGAGGTTTGGGACTAGCGGCAGATACGCAGTATTTT. It translates to CSARGLGLAADTQYF.

The V gene is TRBV27, the J gene TRBJ2-7; 8 bases are a match to TRBD2. The length of the CDR3 is 15 residues. The germline V gene has CDR1 MNHEY and CDR2 SMNVEV (reference sequence). J lost 3 bases, V lost 6 bases, and 10 bases had no gene match. The CDR3 region has the DNA TGTGCCAGCAGCCTAGCTAGCGGGTCCGTCTACGAGCAGTACTTC. This codes for CASSLASGSVYEQYF.

The chain couples TRBV10-3 to TRBJ2-2; 9 positions match TRBD2. Germline assignment: CDR1 ENHRY and CDR2 SYGVKD. The junction had 9 bases not matched to a gene; V was cut back by 6 bases and J by 7 bases. The CDR3 runs 15 residues. The CDR3 reads CAIRRGTSSSGELFF. CDR3 nucleotides: TGTGCCATCAGACGCGGGACTAGCTCGAGCGGGGAGCTGTTTTTT.

CDR3 protein: CSATRTSNQPQHF. The CDR3 DNA follows: TGCAGTGCTACAAGGACAAGCAATCAGCCCCAGCATTTT. This rearrangement joins TRBV20-1 to TRBJ1-5, with D tentatively TRBD1 (5 bases). Trimming took 4 bases from V and 1 from J, leaving 8 bases between them. Germline CDR1 reads DFQATT; CDR2 reads SNEGSKA (reference sequence). The CDR3 loop spans 13 amino acids.

The gene calls are TRBV10-3 and TRBJ2-1; no reliable D call. Germline V lookup: CDR1 ENHRY, CDR2 SYGVKD. The CDR3 sequence is 12 residues long. Trimming removed 6 bases from V and 8 bases from J, with 11 bases in between. CDR3 coding DNA: TGTGCCATCAGCCCCAACCTGGATGAGCAGTTCTTC. This encodes CAISPNLDEQFF.

This chain uses TRBV7-9 with TRBJ1-1; D is uncertain. This CDR3 spans 11 amino acids. V lost 9 bases and J lost 6, with 11 bases in between. From germline, CDR1 is SEHNR and CDR2 FQNEAQ (reference sequence). As DNA, the CDR3 is TGTGCCAGTAAAATAGATGCTGAAGCTTTCTTT. This codes for CASKIDAEAFF.

This clonotype was seen only a few times. The chain uses TRBV5-1 and TRBJ1-1; 7 bases are shared with TRBD1. Trimming took 4 bases from V and 1 from J; bases not matched to a gene: 7. The CDR3 length is 15 residues. CDR1 is SGHRS, CDR2 YFSETQ, per germline. CDR3 in amino acids: CASSGTELSNTEAFF. The CDR3 bases are TGCGCCAGCAGCGGGACAGAGCTTTCGAACACTGAAGCTTTCTTT.

This clonotype was seen only a few times. The CDR3 nucleotides read TGTGCCAGCAGCCCTCTAAAAAGTAACTATGGCTACACCTTC. This codes for CASSPLKSNYGYTF. This chain uses TRBV7-8 with TRBJ1-2, with D unresolved. V shed 5 bases and J shed 1 base, with 11 bases lying between them. The CDR3 length is 14 residues. Germline CDR1 is SGHVS and CDR2 is FQNEAQ. Drawing the rest from reference TRBV7-8 and TRBJ1-2, the complete variable domain is GAGVSQSPRYKVAKRGQDVALRCDPISGHVSLFWYQQALGQGPEFLTYFQNEAQLDKSGLPSDRFFAERPEGSVSTLKIQRTQQEDSAVYLCASSPLKSNYGYTFGSGTRLTVV.

This chain joins TRBV7-2 and TRBJ1-1; D call uncertain. With 4 bases removed from V and 7 bases from J, the gap between germline ends came to 19 bases. Looked up from germline, CDR1 is SGHTA and CDR2 is FQGNSA. The CDR3 consists of 15 residues. CDR3 protein: CASSSVEFNLYEAFF. DNA of the CDR3: TGTGCCAGCAGCTCCGTGGAGTTTAACCTATATGAAGCTTTCTTT.

The gene calls are TRBV29-1 and TRBJ2-3; D call uncertain. Germline assignment: CDR1 SQVTM and CDR2 ANQGSEA. CDR3 length: 14 amino acids. With 4 bases removed from V and 0 bases from J, the gap between germline ends came to 11 bases. CDR3 sequence: CSVARRPSTDTQYF. CDR3 nucleotide sequence: TGCAGCGTTGCGCGGCGGCCGAGCACAGATACGCAGTATTTT.

This clonotype has a handful of counts. The CDR3 spells CSARDVYGYTF. The CDR3, as DNA: TGCAGTGCTAGAGATGTCTATGGCTACACCTTC. The chain has TRBV20-1 and TRBJ1-2; D remains unclear. The germline V and J ends were trimmed by 0 bases and 4 bases, with 3 bases remaining between them. Per the germline V gene, CDR1 is DFQATT and CDR2 is SNEGSKA (reference sequence). The CDR3 extends over 11 amino acids.

A single count supports this clonotype. The chain is built from TRBV7-9 and TRBJ1-1, with a tentative D call TRBD1 (5 bases). Trimming removed 5 bases at V and 6 bases at J, with 16 bases between. The CDR3 covers 14 residues. In germline, CDR1 is SEHNR, CDR2 FQNEAQ (reference sequence). The CDR3 protein is CASSPGGGEAEAFF. DNA of the CDR3: TGTGCCAGCAGCCCAGGTGGGGGTGAGGCTGAAGCTTTCTTT.

At least ten counts were recorded for this clonotype. The chain employs TRBV12-3 or TRBV12-4 and TRBJ1-1; D not resolved. V lost 4 bases to trimming and J lost 0 bases, with 6 bases between them. The CDR3 sequence is 13 residues long. The CDR3 DNA sequence: TGTGCCAGCAGTTCTGTCATGAACACTGAAGCTTTCTTT. This translates into CASSSVMNTEAFF.

The V gene is TRBV4-1, the J gene TRBJ1-1; a weak D match, TRBD1 (5 bases). The germline gives CDR1 MGHRA, CDR2 YSYEKL. The V end lost 1 base, the J end lost 6 bases, and 15 bases lay between the germline ends. The CDR3 is 15 amino acids. The CDR3 nucleotides are TGCGCCAGCAGCCAAGGTGTTGCTAGGGGATCTGAAGCTTTCTTT. Amino acid sequence: CASSQGVARGSEAFF.